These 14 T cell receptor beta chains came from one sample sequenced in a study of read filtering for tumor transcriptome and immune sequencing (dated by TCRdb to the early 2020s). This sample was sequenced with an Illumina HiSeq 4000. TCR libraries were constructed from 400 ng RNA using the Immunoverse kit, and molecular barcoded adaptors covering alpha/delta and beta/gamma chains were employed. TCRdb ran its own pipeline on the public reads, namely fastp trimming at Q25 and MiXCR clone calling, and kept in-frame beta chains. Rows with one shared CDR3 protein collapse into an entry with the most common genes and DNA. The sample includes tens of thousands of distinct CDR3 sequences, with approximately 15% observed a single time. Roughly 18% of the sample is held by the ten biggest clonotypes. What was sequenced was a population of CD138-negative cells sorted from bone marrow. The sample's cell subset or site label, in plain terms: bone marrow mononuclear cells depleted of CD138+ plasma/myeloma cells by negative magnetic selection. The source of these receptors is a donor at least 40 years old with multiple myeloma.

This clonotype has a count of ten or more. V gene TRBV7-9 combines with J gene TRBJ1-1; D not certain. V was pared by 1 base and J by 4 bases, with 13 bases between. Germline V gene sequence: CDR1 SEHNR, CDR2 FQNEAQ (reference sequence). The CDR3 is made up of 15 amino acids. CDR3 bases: TGTGCCAGCAGCTTAGGAGAGCTTCTGGGCACTGAAGCTTTCTTT. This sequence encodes CASSLGELLGTEAFF. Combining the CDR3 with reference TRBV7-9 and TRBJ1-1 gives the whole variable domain DTGVSQNPRHKITKRGQNVTFRCDPISEHNRLYWYRQTLGQGPEFLTYFQNEAQLEKSRLLSDRFSAERPKGSFSTLEIQRTEQGDSAMYLCASSLGELLGTEAFFGQGTRLTVV.

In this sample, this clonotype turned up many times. This chain's CDR3 is CASSSTGQITEAFF. CDR3 DNA: TGCGCCAGCAGCTCGACGGGACAAATCACTGAAGCTTTCTTT. V gene TRBV5-1 combines with J gene TRBJ1-1; D possibly corresponds to TRBD1 (6 bases). V lost 3 bases, J lost 4 bases, and 13 bases lay in between. CDR1 and CDR2 (germline): SGHRS, YFSETQ. The CDR3 length is 14 residues.

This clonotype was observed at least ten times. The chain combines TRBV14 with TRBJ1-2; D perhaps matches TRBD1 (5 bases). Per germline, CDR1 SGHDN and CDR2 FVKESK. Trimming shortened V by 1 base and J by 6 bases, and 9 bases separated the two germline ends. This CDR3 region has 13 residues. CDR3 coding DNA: TGTGCCAGCAGCCAAGCCGGGACTAATGGCTACACCTTC. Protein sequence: CASSQAGTNGYTF.

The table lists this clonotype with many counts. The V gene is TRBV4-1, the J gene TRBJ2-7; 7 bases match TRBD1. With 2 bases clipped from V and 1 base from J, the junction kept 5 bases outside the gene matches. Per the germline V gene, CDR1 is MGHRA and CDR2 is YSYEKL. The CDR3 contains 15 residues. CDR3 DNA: TGCGCCAGCAGCCAAATGGACAGGTCTTCCTACGAGCAGTACTTC. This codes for CASSQMDRSSYEQYF.

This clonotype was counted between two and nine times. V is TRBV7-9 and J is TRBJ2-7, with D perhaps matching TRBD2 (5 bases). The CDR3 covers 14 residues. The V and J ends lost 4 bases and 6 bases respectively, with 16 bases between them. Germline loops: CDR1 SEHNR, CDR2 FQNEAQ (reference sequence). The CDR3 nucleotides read TGTGCCAGCAGCTCACTAGAATCCGCGCGCGAGCAGTACTTC. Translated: CASSSLESAREQYF.

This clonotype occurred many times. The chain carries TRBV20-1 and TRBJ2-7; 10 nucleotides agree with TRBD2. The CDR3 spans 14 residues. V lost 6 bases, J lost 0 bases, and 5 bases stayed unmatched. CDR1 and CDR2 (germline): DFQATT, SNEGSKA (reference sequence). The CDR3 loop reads CSAAIAGGSYEQYF. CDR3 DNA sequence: TGCAGTGCGGCTATAGCGGGGGGCTCCTACGAGCAGTACTTC.

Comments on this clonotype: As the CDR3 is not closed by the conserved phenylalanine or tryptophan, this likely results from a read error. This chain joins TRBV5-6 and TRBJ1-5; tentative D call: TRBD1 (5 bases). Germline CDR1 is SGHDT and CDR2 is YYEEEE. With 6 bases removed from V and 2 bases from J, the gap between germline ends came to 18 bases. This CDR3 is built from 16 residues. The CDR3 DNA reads TGTGCCAGCACCTGCGGGGGAAGCTTCGGCAATCAGCCCCAGCATTTA. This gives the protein CASTCGGSFGNQPQHL.

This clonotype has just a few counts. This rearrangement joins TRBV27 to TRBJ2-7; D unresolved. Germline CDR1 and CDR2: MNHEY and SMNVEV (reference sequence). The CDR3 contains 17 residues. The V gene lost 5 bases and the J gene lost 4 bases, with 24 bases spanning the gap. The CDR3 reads CASSPKQSRQDLYEQYF. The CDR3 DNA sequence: TGTGCCAGCAGTCCAAAGCAGTCTCGGCAGGACCTTTACGAGCAGTACTTC.

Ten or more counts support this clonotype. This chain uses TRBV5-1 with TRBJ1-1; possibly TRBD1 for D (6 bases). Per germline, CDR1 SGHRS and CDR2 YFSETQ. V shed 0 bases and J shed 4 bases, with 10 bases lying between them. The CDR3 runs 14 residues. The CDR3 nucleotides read TGCGCCAGCAGCTTGGGGGGGGCGGGCACTGAAGCTTTCTTT. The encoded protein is CASSLGGAGTEAFF. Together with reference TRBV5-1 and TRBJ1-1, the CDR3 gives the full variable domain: KAGVTQTPRYLIKTRGQQVTLSCSPISGHRSVSWYQQTPGQGLQFLFEYFSETQRNKGNFPGRFSGRQFSNSRSEMNVSTLELGDSALYLCASSLGGAGTEAFFGQGTRLTVV.

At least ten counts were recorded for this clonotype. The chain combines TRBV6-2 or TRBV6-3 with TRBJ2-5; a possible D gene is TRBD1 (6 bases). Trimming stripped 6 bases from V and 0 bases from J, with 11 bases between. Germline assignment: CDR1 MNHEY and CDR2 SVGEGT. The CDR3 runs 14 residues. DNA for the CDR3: TGTGCCAGCAGACCAGGGGACCACCAAGAGACCCAGTACTTC. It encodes CASRPGDHQETQYF.

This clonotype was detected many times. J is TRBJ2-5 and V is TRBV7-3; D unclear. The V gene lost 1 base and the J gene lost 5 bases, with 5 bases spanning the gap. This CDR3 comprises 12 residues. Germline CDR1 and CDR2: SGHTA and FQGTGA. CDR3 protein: CASSLNRETQYF. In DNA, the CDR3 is TGTGCCAGCAGCTTAAATCGGGAGACCCAGTACTTC. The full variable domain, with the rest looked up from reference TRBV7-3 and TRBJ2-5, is GAGVSQTPSNKVTEKGKYVELRCDPISGHTALYWYRQSLGQGPEFLIYFQGTGAADDSGLPNDRFFAVRPEGSVSTLKIQRTERGDSAVYLCASSLNRETQYFGPGTRLLVL.

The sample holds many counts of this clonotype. For the CDR3, the DNA is TGTGCCAGCAGCTTAGGAGGTTCGGCCGGGGAGCTGTTTTTT. Translating it yields CASSLGGSAGELFF. V gene TRBV7-9 combines with J gene TRBJ2-2, with D unclear. The CDR3 runs to 14 residues. Between the trimmed V and J ends, which lost 1 base and 6 bases, there was a span of 9 bases. Germline CDR1 SEHNR, CDR2 FQNEAQ (reference sequence).

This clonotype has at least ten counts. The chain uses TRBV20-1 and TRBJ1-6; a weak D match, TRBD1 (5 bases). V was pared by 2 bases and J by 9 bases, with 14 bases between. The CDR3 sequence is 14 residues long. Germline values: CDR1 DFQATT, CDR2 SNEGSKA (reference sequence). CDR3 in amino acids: CSARPTGQGSPLHF. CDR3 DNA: TGCAGTGCTAGACCTACAGGCCAAGGTTCACCCCTCCACTTT.

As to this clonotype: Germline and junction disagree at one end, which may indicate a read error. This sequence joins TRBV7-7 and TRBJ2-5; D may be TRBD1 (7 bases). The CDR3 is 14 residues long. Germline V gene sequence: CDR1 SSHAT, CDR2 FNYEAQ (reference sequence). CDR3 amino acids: CASSLGGTAETQYF. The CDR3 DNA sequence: TGTGCTAGCAGCTTAGGGGGGACAGCAGAGACCCAGTACTTC.